One sample yielded the 16 T cell receptor beta chains listed below, sequenced in a study of blood T cell repertoires in COVID-19. Produced via immunoSEQ multiplex PCR; TCRdb's table is partial and in-frame only. The sample shows roughly 68,000 clones, 88% of them seen only once. Sequences were obtained from PBMCs or T cells enriched from blood (not recorded which). The receptors shown here come from a middle-aged woman who had recovered from COVID-19.

This chain connects TRBV10-3 to TRBJ2-3; 8 bases line up with TRBD1. The trim removed 4 bases at V and 3 bases at J, leaving 0 bases unmatched. This CDR3 is 13 amino acids long. The V gene's germline CDR1 is ENHRY and CDR2 SYGVKD. CDR3 in DNA: TGTGCCATCAGTGGACAGGGGACAGATACGCAGTATTTT. Amino acids: CAISGQGTDTQYF.

This chain joins TRBV6-5 and TRBJ1-2; D remains ambiguous. Looked up from germline, CDR1 is MNHEY and CDR2 is SVGAGI. The CDR3 runs to 15 residues. V shed 6 bases and J shed 2 bases, with 16 bases lying between them. The CDR3 reads CASSTVSGGNYGYTF. For the CDR3, the DNA is TGTGCCAGCAGCACAGTCTCCGGAGGCAACTATGGCTACACCTTC.

The chain carries TRBV9 and TRBJ1-5, with a tentative D call TRBD1 (5 bases). The CDR3 is 13 residues long. Germline CDR1 SGDLS, CDR2 YYNGEE. V gave up 2 bases and J gave up 5 bases, with 8 bases separating them. CDR3 in DNA: TGTGCCAGCAGCGTCAGGGTAGATCAGCCCCAGCATTTT. This gives the protein CASSVRVDQPQHF.

The rearrangement uses TRBV2 and TRBJ1-3; the match to TRBD1 covers 7 bases. V lost 6 bases, J lost 0 bases, and 11 bases stayed unmatched. The CDR3 consists of 17 residues. Germline V lookup: CDR1 SNHLY, CDR2 FYNNEI. The CDR3 DNA reads as TGTGCCAGCAGCGCTTCCGGGACAGTGACCTCTGGAAACACCATATATTTT. Translating it yields CASSASGTVTSGNTIYF. Together with reference TRBV2 and TRBJ1-3, the CDR3 gives the full variable domain: EPEVTQTPSHQVTQMGQEVILRCVPISNHLYFYWYRQILGQKVEFLVSFYNNEISEKSEIFDDQFSVERPDGSNFTLKIRSTKLEDSAMYFCASSASGTVTSGNTIYFGEGSWLTVV.

The chain recombines TRBV12-5 with TRBJ1-1; possibly TRBD1 for D (6 bases). CDR1 is LGHNT and CDR2 is FRNRAP in the germline V gene. This CDR3 comprises 14 residues. The V end lost 5 bases, the J end lost 2 bases, and 12 bases lay between the germline ends. CDR3 loop: CASGRDNSNTEAFF. DNA for the CDR3: TGTGCTAGTGGTCGGGACAACTCAAACACTGAAGCTTTCTTT.

The chain employs TRBV11-3 and TRBJ1-3; D might be TRBD1 (6 bases). The germline V gene encodes CDR1 SGHNT and CDR2 YENEEA. V was pared by 5 bases and J by 4 bases, with 15 bases between. There are 15 residues in the CDR3. CDR3 coding DNA: TGTGCCAGCAGCATTCACGGACAGTTGGGAAACACCATATATTTT. Protein sequence: CASSIHGQLGNTIYF. Using reference TRBV11-3 and TRBJ1-3 for the parts outside the CDR3, the full variable domain is EAGVVQSPRYKIIEKKQPVAFWCNPISGHNTLYWYLQNLGQGPELLIRYENEEAVDDSQLPKDRFSAERLKGVDSTLKIQPAELGDSAVYLCASSIHGQLGNTIYFGEGSWLTVV.

The rearrangement joins TRBV6-1 to TRBJ2-3, with D possibly matching TRBD2 (5 bases). V lost 3 bases and J 4 bases, leaving 14 bases between the germline ends. The CDR3 is made up of 15 amino acids. Germline CDR1 is MNHNS and CDR2 is SASEGT. CDR3 loop: CASSDTYGEPDTQYF. CDR3 coding DNA: TGTGCCAGCAGTGACACCTACGGGGAGCCAGATACGCAGTATTTT.

The chain carries TRBV3-1 (or the pseudogene TRBV3-2) and TRBJ2-7; 8 nucleotides agree with TRBD1. The V gene's germline CDR1 is LGHDT and CDR2 YNNKEL (reference sequence). The junction had 13 bases not matched to a gene; V was cut back by 5 bases and J by 7 bases. The CDR3 totals 15 residues. CDR3 protein: CASSSSRQGSIEQYF. CDR3 bases: TGTGCCAGCAGCTCCAGTCGACAGGGGTCTATAGAGCAGTACTTC.

This chain connects TRBV5-1 to TRBJ2-7; D gene unclear. The germline CDR1 and CDR2 sequences are SGHRS and YFSETQ. The ends were cut back, 2 bases at V and 0 bases at J, with 9 bases in the middle. The CDR3 has 14 residues. The chain's CDR3 is CASSFRSSSYEQYF. The CDR3, as DNA: TGCGCCAGCAGCTTCCGTAGTAGCTCCTACGAGCAGTACTTC.

V usage is TRBV19 and J usage is TRBJ1-5; 8 bases are a match to TRBD1. Germline CDR1 LNHDA, CDR2 SQIVND (reference sequence). This CDR3 has 14 amino acids. V lost 9 bases to trimming and J lost 4 bases; unmatched junction nucleotides: 8. Here the CDR3 reads CASSDRGENQPQHF. In DNA, the CDR3 is TGTGCCAGCTCAGACAGGGGAGAGAATCAGCCCCAGCATTTT.

This chain joins TRBV19 and TRBJ1-1; no clear D gene. This CDR3 is 15 amino acids long. Germline V gene sequence: CDR1 LNHDA, CDR2 SQIVND (reference sequence). V lost 1 base to trimming and J lost 7 bases, with 16 bases between them. CDR3 sequence (DNA): TGTGCCAGTAGTATAGCACGACGCGGCTCGGGTGAAGCTTTCTTT. As protein: CASSIARRGSGEAFF.

This chain links TRBV29-1 with TRBJ1-2; no clear D. The CDR3 loop spans 14 amino acids. In germline, CDR1 is SQVTM, CDR2 ANQGSEA. V was trimmed by 8 bases and J by 2 bases, leaving 18 bases between them. The CDR3 is CSIPTGAPNYGYTF. The DNA for the CDR3 is TGCAGCATCCCTACGGGAGCTCCAAACTATGGCTACACCTTC.

This clone was seen more than once but under ten times. The chain uses TRBV3-1 (or the pseudogene TRBV3-2) and TRBJ1-5; a possible D gene is TRBD1 (6 bases). Per the germline V gene, CDR1 is LGHDT and CDR2 is YNNKEL (reference sequence). V was clipped by 0 bases and J by 0 bases, with 21 bases between them. The CDR3 is 20 residues long. As DNA, the CDR3 is TGTGCCAGCAGCCAAGATCAGGGGAGCCTGTCGGATCCTAGCAATCAGCCCCAGCATTTT. Translation: CASSQDQGSLSDPSNQPQHF.

V and J are TRBV7-9 and TRBJ1-1, with TRBD1 matching over 8 bases. The CDR3 sequence is 14 residues long. Germline CDR1 reads SEHNR; CDR2 reads FQNEAQ (reference sequence). The junction had 5 bases not matched to a gene; V was cut back by 5 bases and J by 3 bases. CDR3 in DNA: TGTGCCAGCAGCCGACAGGGGTGGGACACTGAAGCTTTCTTT. Its protein is CASSRQGWDTEAFF.

This clone came up many times. Other DNA sequences in the sample encode the same CDR3. The rearrangement joins TRBV12-3 or TRBV12-4 to TRBJ1-5, with 7 bases matching TRBD1. The CDR3 has 13 residues. Germline trimming cut 6 bases from V and 2 bases from J; bases unmatched to any gene: 1. Here the CDR3 reads CASRGTGNQPQHF. For the CDR3, the DNA is TGTGCCAGCAGAGGGACAGGCAATCAGCCCCAGCATTTT.

V and J are TRBV10-1 and TRBJ2-1, with D maybe TRBD2 (5 bases). The CDR3 is made up of 16 amino acids. Germline V gene data show CDR1 as WNHNN and CDR2 as SYGVQD (reference sequence). Trimming left V 2 bases short and J 6 bases short, with 17 bases between. In nucleotides, the CDR3 is TGCGCCAGCAGTGAGGCTAGCCCCCCGTTGGGCAATGAGCAGTTCTTC. It encodes CASSEASPPLGNEQFF.